The 28 T cell receptor beta chains below all came from one sample that was sequenced in a study of CD8 T cells in Susac syndrome. With random hexamers, 0.5 to 1 ug RNA was reverse transcribed. TCRdb re-analysed the immunoSEQ multiplex PCR reads in MiXCR, keeping a single row per CDR3 protein. This repertoire shows 150,000 or so distinct CDR3 sequences, approximately 95% found once; its top ten account for more than 0.11%. Sequences were obtained from CD4+ T cells from PBMCs. These receptors originate from a human donor with Susac syndrome.

The rearrangement joins TRBV18 to TRBJ2-1, with 8 bases lining up with TRBD2. Germline V gene data show CDR1 as KGHSH and CDR2 as LQKENI. This CDR3 is 13 amino acids long. The V and J ends lost 6 bases and 8 bases, in that order; junction bases with no gene match: 6. The CDR3 reads CASSHGGEDEQFF. The CDR3 nucleotides are TGTGCCAGCTCGCACGGGGGGGAGGATGAGCAGTTCTTC. The whole variable domain, remainder taken from reference TRBV18 and TRBJ2-1, is NAGVMQNPRHLVRRRGQEARLRCSPMKGHSHVYWYRQLPEEGLKFMVYLQKENIIDESGMPKERFSAEFPKEGPSILRIQQVVRGDSAAYFCASSHGGEDEQFFGPGTRLTVL.

V is TRBV29-1 and J is TRBJ1-4; no firm D call. The CDR3 length is 13 residues. Trimming removed 4 bases from V and 5 bases from J, with 11 bases in between. Germline assignment: CDR1 SQVTM and CDR2 ANQGSEA. The CDR3 nucleotides read TGCAGCGTTGGCCTACATCGGAATGAAAAACTGTTTTTT. Translating gives CSVGLHRNEKLFF.

The V and J genes are TRBV28 and TRBJ1-5, with D hard to call. CDR3 length equals 14 residues. Trimming stripped 5 bases from V and 0 bases from J, with 8 bases between. Germline CDR1 and CDR2: MDHEN and SYDVKM. The CDR3 DNA is TGTGCCAGCAGTCCCCCCCTTAGCAATCAGCCCCAGCATTTT. This translates into CASSPPLSNQPQHF.

This chain uses TRBV20-1 with TRBJ1-2, with 8 nucleotides matching TRBD1. After removal of 7 bases from V and 2 bases from J, the junction contained 9 bases not matched to a gene. The germline V gene encodes CDR1 DFQATT and CDR2 SNEGSKA (reference sequence). This CDR3 is built from 14 residues. The CDR3 spells CSVWGQGANYGYTF. CDR3 DNA sequence: TGCAGTGTCTGGGGCCAGGGGGCCAACTATGGCTACACCTTC.

J is TRBJ2-7 and V is TRBV3-1, with TRBD1 identical over 10 bases. The germline CDR1 and CDR2 sequences are LGHDT and YNNKEL (reference sequence). V gave up 4 bases and J gave up 3 bases; unmatched junction bases: 9. The length of the CDR3 is 16 residues. The CDR3 loop reads CASSPKDRGNLYEQYF. CDR3 coding DNA: TGTGCCAGCAGCCCAAAGGACAGGGGGAACCTCTACGAGCAGTACTTC.

CDR3 sequence: CASSHPLSDEQFF. The CDR3 DNA reads TGTGCCAGCAGTCACCCACTCTCTGATGAGCAGTTCTTC. This rearrangement joins TRBV28 to TRBJ2-1; D gene ambiguous. This CDR3 is built from 13 residues. V lost 5 bases and J 8 bases, leaving 13 bases between the germline ends. CDR1 MDHEN and CDR2 SYDVKM come from the germline V gene.

The chain couples TRBV7-2 to TRBJ2-2; TRBD2 might be the D (5 bases). V was clipped by 5 bases and J by 3 bases, with 13 bases between them. The germline V gene has CDR1 SGHTA and CDR2 FQGNSA. This CDR3 has 15 amino acids. The CDR3 nucleotides are TGTGCCAGCAGCCCTATGCCGGGGTACACCGGGGAGCTGTTTTTT. Translation gives CASSPMPGYTGELFF. The variable domain in full, with the rest retrieved from reference TRBV7-2 and TRBJ2-2, is GAGVSQSPSNKVTEKGKDVELRCDPISGHTALYWYRQSLGQGLEFLIYFQGNSAPDKSGLPSDRFSAERTGGSVSTLTIQRTQQEDSAVYLCASSPMPGYTGELFFGEGSRLTVL.

The chain is built from TRBV7-6 and TRBJ1-1, with unresolved D. Trimming took 1 base from V and 0 from J, leaving 9 bases between them. Germline V gene lookup returns CDR1 SGHVS and CDR2 FNYEAQ. The CDR3 consists of 15 residues. CDR3 loop: CASSLDGVLNTEAFF. DNA for the CDR3: TGTGCCAGCAGCTTAGACGGGGTATTGAACACTGAAGCTTTCTTT.

The V gene is TRBV24-1, the J gene TRBJ2-3; the D is unclear. The CDR3 covers 14 residues. Between the trimmed V and J ends, which lost 4 bases and 4 bases, there was a span of 11 bases. Germline CDR1 is KGHDR and CDR2 is SFDVKD. The CDR3 sequence is CATSDSLAADTQYF. The CDR3 nucleotides read TGTGCCACCAGTGACTCCCTGGCCGCAGATACGCAGTATTTT.

This chain uses TRBV20-1 with TRBJ1-1, with D perhaps matching TRBD1 (5 bases). In germline, CDR1 is DFQATT, CDR2 SNEGSKA (reference sequence). V gave up 1 base and J gave up 0 bases, with 15 bases separating them. The CDR3 spans 16 residues. The CDR3 DNA reads TGCAGTGCTAGAGGCCTGGGGGGGACGTTGAACACTGAAGCTTTCTTT. Protein: CSARGLGGTLNTEAFF.

The chain combines TRBV30 with TRBJ1-5; D not certain. Trimming took 3 bases from V and 11 from J, leaving 17 bases between them. The CDR3 consists of 13 residues. Germline V CDR1 and CDR2: GTSNPN, SVGIG (reference sequence). This chain's CDR3 is CAWSARGRPAQHF. The DNA of the CDR3 is TGTGCCTGGAGCGCCCGCGGACGGCCGGCCCAGCATTTT.

This CDR3 is CASGSGTLFSEQYF. CDR3 bases: TGTGCCAGCGGTTCCGGGACCCTTTTCTCCGAGCAGTACTTC. This chain links TRBV12-3 or TRBV12-4 with TRBJ2-7, with D perhaps being TRBD1 or TRBD2 (5 bases each). The CDR3 runs 14 residues. V was clipped by 8 bases and J by 6 bases, with 20 bases between them.

The V call is TRBV29-1, the J call TRBJ2-2; 9 nucleotides match TRBD1. Trimming cost V 3 bases and J 4 bases; bases outside gene matches: 3. The CDR3 totals 14 residues. Germline CDR1 and CDR2: SQVTM and ANQGSEA. The CDR3 region has the DNA TGCAGCGTTGACGGACAGGGGAGCACCGGGGAGCTGTTTTTT. Translation: CSVDGQGSTGELFF.

The chain recombines TRBV20-1 with TRBJ1-5, with D maybe TRBD1 (5 bases). Looked up from germline, CDR1 is DFQATT and CDR2 is SNEGSKA (reference sequence). Trimming took 5 bases from V and 9 from J, leaving 17 bases between them. The CDR3 is made up of 13 amino acids. This CDR3 reads CSALQGRGGPQHF. The CDR3 region has the DNA TGCAGTGCTCTGCAGGGACGGGGTGGGCCCCAGCATTTT.

CDR3 sequence (DNA): TGTGCCAGCAGCTTGGTCGGCGGTTCCTACAATGAGCAGTTCTTC. This encodes CASSLVGGSYNEQFF. J is TRBJ2-1 and V is TRBV5-6; D is unresolved. Germline CDR1 reads SGHDT; CDR2 reads YYEEEE. Between the trimmed V and J ends, which lost 0 bases and 1 base, there was a span of 8 bases. The CDR3 length is 15 residues.

The rearrangement joins TRBV29-1 to TRBJ2-2, with TRBD2 identical over 8 bases. The V gene's germline CDR1 is SQVTM and CDR2 ANQGSEA. The CDR3 is 14 residues long. The V segment lost 8 bases and the J segment 0 bases; nucleotides outside the gene matches: 5. CDR3 region: CSYTGGANTGELFF. The CDR3 nucleotides read TGCAGCTACACCGGGGGGGCGAACACCGGGGAGCTGTTTTTT.

The chain recombines TRBV30 with TRBJ2-1; the D call may be TRBD1 or TRBD2 (6 bases each). The CDR3 is made up of 15 amino acids. Germline V gene sequence: CDR1 GTSNPN, CDR2 SVGIG (reference sequence). V shed 0 bases and J shed 6 bases, with 15 bases lying between them. The CDR3 region is CAWSVLGGLRNEQFF. CDR3 sequence (DNA): TGTGCCTGGAGTGTACTGGGGGGCCTACGCAATGAGCAGTTCTTC.

The chain combines TRBV30 with TRBJ1-4, with unresolved D. Trimming removed 1 base from V and 12 bases from J, with 18 bases in between. The CDR3 consists of 14 residues. Per germline, CDR1 GTSNPN and CDR2 SVGIG (reference sequence). CDR3 bases: TGTGCCTGGAGTGGTGGACTTCCCGGTGGGGAACTGTTTTTT. Translating gives CAWSGGLPGGELFF.

The chain recombines TRBV9 with TRBJ2-2; D is uncertain. The V end was cut by 1 base, the J end by 6 bases, with 4 bases between. This CDR3 has 12 amino acids. Looked up from germline, CDR1 is SGDLS and CDR2 is YYNGEE. CDR3 bases: TGTGCCAGCAGCGTATTGGCCGGGGAGCTGTTTTTT. This codes for CASSVLAGELFF.

The chain couples TRBV18 to TRBJ1-6; a weak D match, TRBD1 (5 bases). Trimming removed 3 bases at V and 5 bases at J, with 11 bases between. The CDR3 covers 15 residues. CDR1 is KGHSH, CDR2 LQKENI, per germline. CDR3 bases: TGTGCCAGCTCACCGAGGACACGCAATAATTCACCCCTCCACTTT. Its translation: CASSPRTRNNSPLHF.

The chain carries TRBV7-9 and TRBJ2-7, with D unresolved. This CDR3 has 12 amino acids. Per the germline V gene, CDR1 is SEHNR and CDR2 is FQNEAQ (reference sequence). Trimming removed 3 bases from V and 7 bases from J, with 10 bases in between. Here the CDR3 reads CASSLAAQEQYF. The CDR3 DNA reads as TGTGCCAGCAGCTTGGCAGCGCAAGAGCAGTACTTC.

The V call is TRBV5-1, the J call TRBJ2-7; D is uncertain. Germline V gene lookup returns CDR1 SGHRS and CDR2 YFSETQ. V shed 4 bases and J shed 6 bases, with 20 bases lying between them. The CDR3 runs 15 residues. The CDR3 spells CASSPRPEVNGEQYF. The CDR3 DNA follows: TGCGCCAGCAGCCCCCGACCGGAAGTAAACGGCGAGCAGTACTTC.

The chain carries TRBV27 and TRBJ1-5, with TRBD1 matching 11 bases. Germline lookup yields CDR1 MNHEY and CDR2 SMNVEV (reference sequence). J gave up 7 bases and V 6 bases, and 8 bases lay outside the gene matches. This CDR3 is 15 amino acids long. The CDR3 reads CASSRGQGARQPQHF. The CDR3 DNA sequence: TGTGCCAGCAGCCGCGGACAGGGGGCGAGGCAGCCCCAGCATTTT.

The chain uses TRBV6-5 and TRBJ2-7; TRBD2 matches 8 bases. V was pared by 0 bases and J by 6 bases, with 4 bases of the junction left unmatched. CDR3 length: 14 amino acids. The germline V gene has CDR1 MNHEY and CDR2 SVGAGI. This CDR3 reads CASSYSGTRGEQYF. CDR3 nucleotide sequence: TGTGCCAGCAGTTACTCAGGGACTAGGGGCGAGCAGTACTTC.

The chain carries TRBV7-9 and TRBJ2-3; the D call may be TRBD1 or TRBD2 (5 bases each). CDR3 length equals 14 residues. Trimming shortened V by 1 base and J by 6 bases, and 11 bases separated the two germline ends. Germline V lookup: CDR1 SEHNR, CDR2 FQNEAQ (reference sequence). The CDR3, as DNA: TGTGCCAGCAGCTTAGAGGGACCTACGGATACGCAGTATTTT. This encodes CASSLEGPTDTQYF.

The chain employs TRBV2 and TRBJ1-6, with unresolved D. V was trimmed by 4 bases and J by 0 bases, leaving 7 bases between them. Germline CDR1 reads SNHLY; CDR2 reads FYNNEI. There are 15 residues in the CDR3. The DNA of the CDR3 is TGTGCCAGCAGTGTCGTAAGCTCCTATAATTCACCCCTCCACTTT. Its translation: CASSVVSSYNSPLHF.

The chain links TRBV20-1 to TRBJ2-7; TRBD2 matches at 10 bases. V lost 3 bases to trimming and J lost 1 base; unmatched junction nucleotides: 6. The CDR3 loop spans 15 amino acids. The germline V gene encodes CDR1 DFQATT and CDR2 SNEGSKA (reference sequence). The CDR3 spells CSASPIAGGSYEQYF. The CDR3 DNA is TGCAGTGCTAGCCCCATAGCGGGAGGATCCTACGAGCAGTACTTC.

The chain couples TRBV29-1 to TRBJ1-2, with D uncertain. V lost 2 bases and J lost 3, with 10 bases in between. Germline assignment: CDR1 SQVTM and CDR2 ANQGSEA. CDR3 length: 13 amino acids. In DNA form, the CDR3 reads TGCAGCGTTGAATTGCCTCATTACTATGGCTACACCTTC. Translated, it gives CSVELPHYYGYTF.